Each of the 20 T cell receptor beta chains below was sequenced from the same sample in a study of cytomegalovirus exposure and HLA in healthy donors. The study ran its PCR with 60 Vbeta and 13 Jbeta primers. Measured with immunoSEQ multiplex PCR; TCRdb has only the in-frame clones, and not every one. Of around 110,000 clones in the sample, around four fifths are singletons; the top ten hold 7.8%. The sample was PBMCs. These TCRs come from a man aged 25-40 years in good health and CMV-seronegative.

The chain has TRBV18 and TRBJ1-3; D gene ambiguous. Germline assignment: CDR1 KGHSH and CDR2 LQKENI. The V and J ends lost 2 bases and 0 bases respectively, with 11 bases between them. The CDR3 sequence is 16 residues long. This CDR3 reads CASSPNDGLSGNTIYF. CDR3 sequence (DNA): TGTGCCAGCTCACCAAACGACGGACTCTCTGGAAACACCATATATTTT.

V usage is TRBV5-1 and J usage is TRBJ2-2; the D is unclear. This CDR3 comprises 12 residues. The V end lost 1 base, the J end lost 7 bases, and 5 bases lay between the germline ends. The germline V gene has CDR1 SGHRS and CDR2 YFSETQ. DNA of the CDR3: TGCGCCAGCAGCTTGACTGACGGGGAGCTGTTTTTT. Amino acids: CASSLTDGELFF.

This chain uses TRBV5-5 with TRBJ2-3, with unresolved D. CDR3 size: 14 residues. V lost 0 bases to trimming and J lost 2 bases, with 7 bases between them. Germline-derived CDR1 and CDR2 are SGHKS and YYEKEE (reference sequence). DNA of the CDR3: TGTGCCAGCAGCTTGGCTCCAGACACAGATACGCAGTATTTT. Its translation: CASSLAPDTDTQYF.

This clone counts as medium-sized. V usage is TRBV19 and J usage is TRBJ2-7; 7 positions match TRBD1. The CDR3 extends over 13 amino acids. The V gene's germline CDR1 is LNHDA and CDR2 SQIVND (reference sequence). V shed 4 bases, J shed 6 bases, and the junction held 6 bases outside the gene matches. CDR3 DNA: TGTGCCAGTAGTAGAACAGGGGTGGGCGAGCAGTACTTC. Translating it yields CASSRTGVGEQYF. Variable domain in full (rest from reference TRBV19 and TRBJ2-7): DGGITQSPKYLFRKEGQNVTLSCEQNLNHDAMYWYRQDPGQGLRLIYYSQIVNDFQKGDIAEGYSVSREKKESFPLTVTSAQKNPTAFYLCASSRTGVGEQYFGPGTRLTVT.

The rearrangement joins TRBV9 to TRBJ2-2; 14 bases line up with TRBD2. Per the germline V gene, CDR1 is SGDLS and CDR2 is YYNGEE. V lost 5 bases and J lost 1; bases outside the gene matches: 10. The CDR3 covers 19 residues. DNA for the CDR3: TGTGCCAGCAGAGCCGGGACTAGCGGGAGTGTGGGGAACACCGGGGAGCTGTTTTTT. This translates into CASRAGTSGSVGNTGELFF.

The chain carries TRBV6-6 and TRBJ1-4; 9 bases align to TRBD1. The germline V gene encodes CDR1 MNHNY and CDR2 SVGAGI (reference sequence). J lost 12 bases, V lost 5 bases, and 7 bases had no gene match. This CDR3 has 13 residues. CDR3 DNA: TGTGCCAGCAGTCAGGGGGGACAGGGAGAACTGTTTTTT. Translated, it gives CASSQGGQGELFF.

In this sample, this clone turned up a few times. The same CDR3 can be traced to other DNA sequences in this sample. The chain couples TRBV18 to TRBJ1-5; TRBD1 is a possible D gene (6 bases). CDR3 length: 14 residues. Trimming took off 1 base at V and 7 bases at J, with 11 bases between the two ends. Germline CDR1 is KGHSH and CDR2 is LQKENI. The DNA of the CDR3 is TGTGCCAGCTCACCACTGCAGGGGAAACAGCCCCAGCATTTT. Its protein is CASSPLQGKQPQHF.

Turning to this clone: Different DNA sequences within this sample yield the same CDR3. The DNA of the CDR3 is TGCGCCAGCAGGGCCAAAGGGACTAGCGGGGGGGCTGGGTACAATGAGCAGTTCTTC. It specifies CASRAKGTSGGAGYNEQFF. V is TRBV5-1 and J is TRBJ2-1, with TRBD2 matching 16 bases. Unmatched junction bases numbered 12, after V lost 5 bases and J lost 4 bases. Per germline, CDR1 SGHRS and CDR2 YFSETQ. This CDR3 has 19 amino acids.

The V and J genes are TRBV19 and TRBJ2-3; a weak D match, TRBD1 (6 bases). Germline V CDR1 and CDR2: LNHDA, SQIVND (reference sequence). V was cut by 1 base and J by 6 bases, with 8 bases left in between. The CDR3 loop spans 13 amino acids. CDR3 in amino acids: CASSIGQGDTQYF. Here the CDR3 DNA reads TGTGCCAGTAGTATAGGCCAGGGGGATACGCAGTATTTT.

This clone was seen once. V and J are TRBV2 and TRBJ1-4; D unresolved. The CDR3 is made up of 14 amino acids. V lost 4 bases and J lost 6, with 12 bases in between. From germline, CDR1 is SNHLY and CDR2 FYNNEI. CDR3 nucleotide sequence: TGTGCCAGCAGTGGTGGCGGGGAGTATGAAAAACTGTTTTTT. Translated: CASSGGGEYEKLFF.

The DNA for the CDR3 is TGTGCCAGCAGTGTTCCATGGGCTGAAAAACTGTTTTTT. Translation gives CASSVPWAEKLFF. This chain joins TRBV6-1 and TRBJ1-4; D gene unclear. V was cut by 4 bases and J by 7 bases, with 10 bases left in between. The V gene's germline CDR1 is MNHNS and CDR2 SASEGT. This CDR3 is built from 13 residues.

This chain joins TRBV30 and TRBJ1-1, with D uncertain. This CDR3 region has 12 residues. The germline gives CDR1 GTSNPN, CDR2 SVGIG (reference sequence). With 0 bases removed from V and 10 bases from J, the gap between germline ends came to 12 bases. CDR3 sequence: CAWSVLERRAFF. In DNA, the CDR3 is TGTGCCTGGAGTGTACTAGAACGTCGAGCTTTCTTT.

The rearrangement uses TRBV19 and TRBJ2-3, with 10 nucleotides matching TRBD1. V lost 6 bases and J lost 3; bases outside the gene matches: 6. In germline, CDR1 is LNHDA, CDR2 SQIVND (reference sequence). The CDR3 extends over 15 amino acids. The CDR3, as DNA: TGTGCCAGTAGCCGGCCGGGACAGGGGACAGATACGCAGTATTTT. Encoded protein: CASSRPGQGTDTQYF.

As DNA, the CDR3 is TGTGCCAGCACGCCGACCTTGGGGCTGAACACTGAAGCTTTCTTT. This codes for CASTPTLGLNTEAFF. V is TRBV6-1 and J is TRBJ1-1, with D perhaps TRBD1 (5 bases). V was shortened by 7 bases and J by 0 bases, with 15 bases between the two germline ends. Germline assignment: CDR1 MNHNS and CDR2 SASEGT. The CDR3 length is 15 residues.

In its sample, this clone was seen once. This chain links TRBV27 with TRBJ1-3; D gene unclear. The V gene lost 4 bases and the J gene lost 4 bases, with 5 bases spanning the gap. Germline V gives CDR1 MNHEY, CDR2 SMNVEV (reference sequence). CDR3 length equals 12 residues. The CDR3 DNA follows: TGTGCCAGCAGTTCAGGAGGAAACACCATATATTTT. It is translated as CASSSGGNTIYF.

This chain links TRBV27 with TRBJ2-5; maybe TRBD1 (5 bases). Looked up from germline, CDR1 is MNHEY and CDR2 is SMNVEV (reference sequence). V dropped 5 bases and J dropped 5 bases, with 18 bases sitting between them. This CDR3 spans 15 amino acids. The DNA of the CDR3 is TGTGCCAGCAGTCCTCTTGGGGCAGGGTGGGAGACCCAGTACTTC. Its translation is CASSPLGAGWETQYF.

This chain links TRBV6-1 with TRBJ1-2; 7 positions match TRBD1. Germline CDR1 and CDR2: MNHNS and SASEGT. Trimming at V came to 0 bases and at J to 4 bases, leaving 5 bases not matched to a gene. The CDR3 covers 15 residues. The CDR3 coding sequence is TGTGCCAGCAGTGAAGCTCCGGCAGGGGGCTATGGCTACACCTTC. Translated: CASSEAPAGGYGYTF.

The chain joins TRBV2 to TRBJ2-3; 9 bases align to TRBD1. Germline loops: CDR1 SNHLY, CDR2 FYNNEI. The CDR3 is made up of 16 amino acids. Trimming removed 8 bases from V and 1 base from J; junction bases left unmatched: 10. CDR3 DNA: TGTGCCAGCCCGAGCCGGGACAGGGCTCGCACAGATACGCAGTATTTT. Protein sequence: CASPSRDRARTDTQYF.

A few counts support this clone. The chain combines TRBV7-8 with TRBJ1-2, with D maybe TRBD1 (5 bases). Germline CDR1 and CDR2: SGHVS and FQNEAQ. Trimming removed 4 bases from V and 3 bases from J, with 21 bases in between. CDR3 size: 17 residues. The CDR3 sequence is CASSSTWGGVGHYGYTF. CDR3 in DNA: TGTGCCAGCAGCTCCACGTGGGGGGGAGTAGGACACTATGGCTACACCTTC. Supplemented by reference TRBV7-8 and TRBJ1-2, the full variable domain reads GAGVSQSPRYKVAKRGQDVALRCDPISGHVSLFWYQQALGQGPEFLTYFQNEAQLDKSGLPSDRFFAERPEGSVSTLKIQRTQQEDSAVYLCASSSTWGGVGHYGYTFGSGTRLTVV.

The genes are TRBV25-1 and TRBJ2-3; perhaps TRBD1 as D (6 bases). V lost 1 base and J lost 2, with 16 bases in between. The CDR3 is 17 amino acids. CDR1 is MGHDK, CDR2 SYGVNS, per germline. CDR3 in amino acids: CASSEFLPGAYTDTQYF. For the CDR3, the DNA is TGTGCCAGCAGTGAATTCTTGCCAGGGGCTTACACAGATACGCAGTATTTT.